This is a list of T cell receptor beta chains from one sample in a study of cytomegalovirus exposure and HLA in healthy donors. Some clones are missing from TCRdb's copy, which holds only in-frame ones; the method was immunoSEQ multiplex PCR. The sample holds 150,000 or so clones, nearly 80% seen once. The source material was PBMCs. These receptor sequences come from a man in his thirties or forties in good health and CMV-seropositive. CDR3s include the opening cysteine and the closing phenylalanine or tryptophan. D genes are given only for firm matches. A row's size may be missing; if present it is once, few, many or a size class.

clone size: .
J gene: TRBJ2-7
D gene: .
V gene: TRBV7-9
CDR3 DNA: TGTGCCAGCAGCTTCCGGGACAACTCCTACGAGCAGTACTTC
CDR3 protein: CASSFRDNSYEQYF

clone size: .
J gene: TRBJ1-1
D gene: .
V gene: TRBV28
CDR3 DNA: TGTGCCAGCAGTTTATTGGTAGCTAGGCCCACTGAAGCTTTCTTT
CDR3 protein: CASSLLVARPTEAFF

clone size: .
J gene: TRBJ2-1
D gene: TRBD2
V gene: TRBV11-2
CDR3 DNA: TGTGCCAGCAAGAAAACCGGGTTGACTAGCGGGAGAGAAAACAATGAGCAGTTCTTC
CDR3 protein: CASKKTGLTSGRENNEQFF

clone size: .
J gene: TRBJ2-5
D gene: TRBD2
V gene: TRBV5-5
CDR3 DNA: TGTGCCAGCAGCTTGGGGGAGGGCCGGCAAGAGACCCAGTACTTC
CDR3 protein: CASSLGEGRQETQYF

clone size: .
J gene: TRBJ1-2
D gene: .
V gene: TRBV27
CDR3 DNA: TGTGCCAGCAGTTTAAATTTCGGGGGATTCTATGGCTACACCTTC
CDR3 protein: CASSLNFGGFYGYTF

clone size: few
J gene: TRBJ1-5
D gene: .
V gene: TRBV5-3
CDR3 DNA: TGTGCCAGAAGCTTCTTACAGCCCCAGCATTTT
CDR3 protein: CARSFLQPQHF

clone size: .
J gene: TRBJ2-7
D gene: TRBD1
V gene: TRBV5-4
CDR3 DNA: TGTGCCACAACCCCGGGACAGTCTTCCTACGAGCAGTACTTC
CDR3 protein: CATTPGQSSYEQYF

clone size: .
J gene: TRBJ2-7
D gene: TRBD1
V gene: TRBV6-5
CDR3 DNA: TGTGCCAGCAGACGACAGGGGTGGGAGCAGTACTTC
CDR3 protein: CASRRQGWEQYF

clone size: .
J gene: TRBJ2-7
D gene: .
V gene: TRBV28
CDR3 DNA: TGTGCCAGCAGTTTATCCCCTCGACGGGGGGAGCAGTACTTC
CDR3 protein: CASSLSPRRGEQYF

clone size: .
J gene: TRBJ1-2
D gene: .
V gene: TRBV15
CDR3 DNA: TGTGCCACCAGCAGAGATCATACTACGGCCCCCGTGGATGGCTACACCTTC
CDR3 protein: CATSRDHTTAPVDGYTF

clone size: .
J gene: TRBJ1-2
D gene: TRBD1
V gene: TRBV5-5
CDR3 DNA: TGTGCCAGCAGCTTGGCAGAGACAGGGAACTATGGCTACACCTTC
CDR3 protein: CASSLAETGNYGYTF

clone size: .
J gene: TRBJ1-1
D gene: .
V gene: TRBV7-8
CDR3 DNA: TGTGCCAGCAGCTTAGATTCGTCTGTGAACACTGAAGCTTTCTTT
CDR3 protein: CASSLDSSVNTEAFF

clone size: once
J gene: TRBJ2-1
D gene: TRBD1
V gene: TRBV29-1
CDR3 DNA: TGCAGCGTGGGACAGGGGGCCTACAATGAGCAGTTCTTC
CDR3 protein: CSVGQGAYNEQFF

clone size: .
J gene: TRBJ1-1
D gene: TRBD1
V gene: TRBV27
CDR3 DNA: TGTGCCAGCAGGGACCCGGGACAGGGGATCACTGAAGCTTTCTTT
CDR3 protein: CASRDPGQGITEAFF

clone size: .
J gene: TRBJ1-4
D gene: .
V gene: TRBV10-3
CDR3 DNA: TGTGCCATCAGTCGCGACCGAACGGAGGAAAAACTGTTTTTT
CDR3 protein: CAISRDRTEEKLFF

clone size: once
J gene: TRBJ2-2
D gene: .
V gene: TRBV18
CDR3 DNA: TGTGCCAGCGCCCCGGACAGTTGGGCCACCGGGGAGCTGTTTTTT
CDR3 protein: CASAPDSWATGELFF

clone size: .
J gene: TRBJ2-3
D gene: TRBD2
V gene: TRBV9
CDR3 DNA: TGTGCCAGCAGCGTATGGAGCGGGAGTTCTAGCACAGATACGCAGTATTTT
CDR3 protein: CASSVWSGSSSTDTQYF

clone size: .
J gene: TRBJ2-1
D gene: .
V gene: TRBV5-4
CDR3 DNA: TGTGCCAGCAGCTTGGGGGAGAGCTCCTACAATGAGCAGTTCTTC
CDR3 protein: CASSLGESSYNEQFF

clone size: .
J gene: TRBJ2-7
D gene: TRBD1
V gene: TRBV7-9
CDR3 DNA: TGTGCCAGCAGCTTAGGACAGGGTACCTACGAGCAGTACTTC
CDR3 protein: CASSLGQGTYEQYF

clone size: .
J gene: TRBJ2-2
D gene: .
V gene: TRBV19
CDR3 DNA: TGTGCCAGTAGGGCCCGATTGAACACCGGGGAGCTGTTTTTT
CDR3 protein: CASRARLNTGELFF

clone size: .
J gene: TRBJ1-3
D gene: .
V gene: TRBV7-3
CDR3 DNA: TGTGCCAGCAGCTCTACTCCCTGGTCTGGAAACACCATATATTTT
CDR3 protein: CASSSTPWSGNTIYF

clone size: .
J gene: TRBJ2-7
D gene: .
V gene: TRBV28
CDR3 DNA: TGTGCCAGCAGAAGCGGGACATCCTACGAGCAGTACTTC
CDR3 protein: CASRSGTSYEQYF

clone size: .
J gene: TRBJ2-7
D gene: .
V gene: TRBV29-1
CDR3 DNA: TGCAGCGTATCTACTAGCTACGAGCAGTACTTC
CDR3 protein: CSVSTSYEQYF

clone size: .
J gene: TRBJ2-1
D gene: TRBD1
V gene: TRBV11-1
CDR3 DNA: TGTGCCAGCAGCATGGGACAGTACTTTGAGCAGTTCTTC
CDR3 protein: CASSMGQYFEQFF

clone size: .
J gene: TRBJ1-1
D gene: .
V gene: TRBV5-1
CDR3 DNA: TGCGCCAGCACCCTGAGAGGAGTGAACACTGAAGCTTTCTTT
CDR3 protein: CASTLRGVNTEAFF

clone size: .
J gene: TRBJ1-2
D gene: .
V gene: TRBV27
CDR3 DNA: TGTGCCAGCAGAAATGCAGTTGGTGGCTACACCTTC
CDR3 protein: CASRNAVGGYTF

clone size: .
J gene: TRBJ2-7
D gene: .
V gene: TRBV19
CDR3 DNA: TGTGCCAGTAGTATGACTAACGAGATTGTCGAGCAGTACTTC
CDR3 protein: CASSMTNEIVEQYF

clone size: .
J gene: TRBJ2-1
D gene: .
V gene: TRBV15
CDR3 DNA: TGTGCCACCAGCAGAGGTCCAGCGGCTGTTAACAATGAGCAGTTCTTC
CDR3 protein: CATSRGPAAVNNEQFF

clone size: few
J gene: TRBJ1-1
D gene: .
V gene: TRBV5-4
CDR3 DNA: TGTGCCAGCAGCACATCCCTGGAGACTGAAGCTTTCTTT
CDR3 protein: CASSTSLETEAFF

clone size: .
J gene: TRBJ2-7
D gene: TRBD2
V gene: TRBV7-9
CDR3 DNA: TGTTCCAGCAGCTTTACTAGCGGGAGTGCCAACGAGCAGTACTTC
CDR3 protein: CSSSFTSGSANEQYF

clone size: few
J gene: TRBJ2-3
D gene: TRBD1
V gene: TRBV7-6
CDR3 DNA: TGTGCCAGCAGCTTAACCGGACAGGCTATCACAGATACGCAGTATTTT
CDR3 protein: CASSLTGQAITDTQYF

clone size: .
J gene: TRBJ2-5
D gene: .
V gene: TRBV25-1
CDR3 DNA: TGTGCCAGCAGTGAAGTGGGAGGTCAAGAGACCCAGTACTTC
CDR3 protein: CASSEVGGQETQYF

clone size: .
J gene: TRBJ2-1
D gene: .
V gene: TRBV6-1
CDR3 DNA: TGTGCCAGCAGTGAAGACGTAGAGTACAATGAGCAGTTCTTC
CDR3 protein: CASSEDVEYNEQFF

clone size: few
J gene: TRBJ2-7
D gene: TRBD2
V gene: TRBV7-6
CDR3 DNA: TGTGCCAGCAGCTTAGAGGGACTAGCGGGGAACTACGAGCAGTACTTC
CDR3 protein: CASSLEGLAGNYEQYF

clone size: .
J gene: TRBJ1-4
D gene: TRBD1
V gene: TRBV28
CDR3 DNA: TGTGCCAGCAGTTTATTTGGACAGGGGAGTACTAATGAAAAACTGTTTTTT
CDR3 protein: CASSLFGQGSTNEKLFF

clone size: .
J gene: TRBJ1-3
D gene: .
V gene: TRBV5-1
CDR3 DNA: TGCGCCAGCAGCTTGACGAGCTCTGGAAACACCATATATTTT
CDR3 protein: CASSLTSSGNTIYF

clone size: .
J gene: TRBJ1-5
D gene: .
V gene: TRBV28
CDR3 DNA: TGTGCCAGCATTCCCTCCCCGGGGGTGAGCAATCAGCCCCAGCATTTT
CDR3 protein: CASIPSPGVSNQPQHF

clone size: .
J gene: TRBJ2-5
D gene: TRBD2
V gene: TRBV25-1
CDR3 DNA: TGTGCCAGCAGTGAATACCTAGCGGGACAAGAGACCCAGTACTTC
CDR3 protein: CASSEYLAGQETQYF

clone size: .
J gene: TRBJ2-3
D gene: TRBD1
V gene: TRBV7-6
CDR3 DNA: TGTGCCAGCAGCTCGATCCACAGGGGAACCACAGATACGCAGTATTTT
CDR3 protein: CASSSIHRGTTDTQYF

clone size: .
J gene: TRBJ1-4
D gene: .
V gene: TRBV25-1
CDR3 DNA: TGTGCCAGCAGCGGGGGGGGGAACGAAAAACTGTTTTTT
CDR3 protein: CASSGGGNEKLFF

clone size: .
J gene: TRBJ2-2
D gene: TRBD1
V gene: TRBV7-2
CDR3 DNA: TGTGCCAGCAGCTTCGGACAGGGTGGGGGCACCGGGGAGCTGTTTTTT
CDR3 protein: CASSFGQGGGTGELFF

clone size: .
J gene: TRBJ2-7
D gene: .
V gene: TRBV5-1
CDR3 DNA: TGCGCCAGCAGCTCGGACAGTTTTTCCTACGAGCAGTACTTC
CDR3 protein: CASSSDSFSYEQYF

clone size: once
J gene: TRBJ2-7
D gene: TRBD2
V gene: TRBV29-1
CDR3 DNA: TGCAGCGTTGTGACGGGACTAGCGACCTACGAGCAGTACTTC
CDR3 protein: CSVVTGLATYEQYF

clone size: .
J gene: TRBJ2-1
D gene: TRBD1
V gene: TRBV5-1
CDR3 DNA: TGCGCCAGCACCAGGACAGGGTCTAATGAGCAGTTCTTC
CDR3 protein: CASTRTGSNEQFF

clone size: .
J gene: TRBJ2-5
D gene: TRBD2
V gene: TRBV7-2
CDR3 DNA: TGTGCCAGCAGCTTGGGACTAGCGGAGACCCAGTACTTC
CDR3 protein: CASSLGLAETQYF

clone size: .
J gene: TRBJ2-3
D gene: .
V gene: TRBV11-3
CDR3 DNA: TGTGCCAGCAGCTTAGAAGGTCCTAGGTCAACGCAGTATTTT
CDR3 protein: CASSLEGPRSTQYF

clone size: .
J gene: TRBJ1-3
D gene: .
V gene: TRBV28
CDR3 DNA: TGTGCCAGCATCTCACCCGGGGGGACTGGAAACACCATATATTTT
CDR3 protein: CASISPGGTGNTIYF

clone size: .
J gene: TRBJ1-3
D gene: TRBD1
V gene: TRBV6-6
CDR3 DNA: TGTGCCAGCAGTTGGGGACAGAACTCTGGAAACACCATATATTTT
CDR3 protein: CASSWGQNSGNTIYF